This T cell receptor (beta chain) comes out of a study of blood T cells in healthy people across ages. It was with a sample-barcoded 5' primer and a J-beta primer mix that a second PCR of roughly 7 to 12 cycles was run. With 12 random nucleotides, a template-switch adaptor tagged each individual cDNA molecule. TCRdb re-called the 5' RACE reads through MiXCR, storing one row per CDR3 protein. The top ten hold under 25% of the sample, which has more than 650,000 distinct CDR3 sequences, about a fifth seen once. Researchers collected 7.5 to 10 milliliters of peripheral blood from every single donor. Sequencing used blood. This receptor was identified in a man in his 70s in good health.

CDR3 coding DNA: TGTGCCAGCAGCCAGGGGGCGGCCTACGAGCAGTACTTC. Translating gives CASSQGAAYEQYF. This sequence joins TRBV6-5 and TRBJ2-5, with 8 bases fitting TRBD1. The assigned J gene may be wrong: the sequence end matches TRBJ2-7 better. Germline-derived CDR1 and CDR2 are MNHEY and SVGAGI. This CDR3 has 13 residues.